The 13 T cell receptor beta chains presented below share a single source sample, sequenced in a study of regulatory T cells in long-lasting Graves disease (dated by TCRdb to about 2021). Libraries came from multiplex PCR. This sample was sequenced with an Illumina HiSeq 4000. TCR beta libraries were built with iRepertoire HTBI primers and Arm-PCR amplification of CDR3 regions. TCRdb reprocessing: public reads trimmed at Q25 with fastp, clones called with MiXCR, in-frame beta chains kept. Here each entry gathers all rows of one CDR3 protein and keeps the most common genes and DNA. For this sample the table gives 350,000 to 500,000 distinct CDR3 sequences, of which around 20% were detected only once. Of the sample, around 15% is held by the ten largest clones. The label giving this sample's time point can be read as: persistent/refractory GD, antithyroid drugs over 5 years with positive TRAb. For both TCR sequencing and RNA sequencing, RNA was extracted from PBMCs in TRIzol.

The sample consisted of peripheral blood mononuclear cells (PBMCs), taken when the disease was refractory, from a patient treated with antithyroid drugs. The source of these receptors is a female donor with Graves disease.

This clonotype was counted a single time. The rearrangement links TRBV29-1 to TRBJ1-3; a weak D match, TRBD1 (6 bases). There are 13 residues in the CDR3. Germline V gives CDR1 SQVTM, CDR2 ANQGSEA. Between the trimmed V and J ends, which lost 1 base and 7 bases, there was a span of 11 bases. The CDR3 DNA reads TGCAGCGTTGAAGGGACAGCGGAGAACACCATATATTTT. Amino acids: CSVEGTAENTIYF.

This clonotype was seen repeatedly, ten times or more. The genes are TRBV24-1 and TRBJ1-5, with D hard to call. The germline V gene has CDR1 KGHDR and CDR2 SFDVKD. V lost 2 bases and J lost 4, with 5 bases in between. The CDR3 consists of 13 residues. Here the CDR3 reads CATSDYDNQPQHF. For the CDR3, the DNA is TGTGCCACCAGTGATTATGATAATCAGCCCCAGCATTTT.

Of note for this clonotype: This likely stems from a read error, as it lies one base from a far larger clone. The CDR3 DNA reads TGTGCCAGCAGCTTACTTCAAGAGACCCAGTGCTTC. The encoded protein is CASSLLQETQCF. This rearrangement joins TRBV11-1 to TRBJ2-7; no reliable D call. The V gene's germline CDR1 is SGHAT and CDR2 FQDESV (reference sequence). This CDR3 comprises 12 residues.

This clonotype has just a few counts. This chain joins TRBV2 and TRBJ1-3; TRBD1 might be the D (5 bases). From germline, CDR1 is SNHLY and CDR2 FYNNEI. This CDR3 has 13 residues. V dropped 7 bases and J dropped 2 bases, with 9 bases sitting between them. In nucleotides, the CDR3 is TGTGCCAGCAAAAGGGGTACTGGAAACACCATATATTTT. Residues: CASKRGTGNTIYF.

There are a few counts of this clonotype. The V and J genes are TRBV28 and TRBJ2-3; 10 nucleotides agree with TRBD2. Per germline, CDR1 MDHEN and CDR2 SYDVKM. V lost 4 bases, J lost 2 bases, and 3 bases stayed unmatched. The CDR3 totals 15 residues. CDR3 in DNA: TGTGCCAGCAGTTCCGGGACTAGCGTCACAGATACGCAGTATTTT. Protein sequence: CASSSGTSVTDTQYF.

Ten or more counts support this clonotype. The gene calls are TRBV20-1 and TRBJ2-5, with 8 bases fitting TRBD1. The germline V gene encodes CDR1 DFQATT and CDR2 SNEGSKA (reference sequence). This CDR3 spans 17 amino acids. Trimming cost V 0 bases and J 0 bases; bases outside gene matches: 9. CDR3 in amino acids: CSARDGRGRGYQETQYF. The DNA for the CDR3 is TGCAGTGCTAGAGATGGCAGGGGGCGCGGGTACCAAGAGACCCAGTACTTC.

The V and J genes are TRBV28 and TRBJ2-3; D tentatively reads TRBD1 or TRBD2 (5 bases each). The CDR3 length is 13 residues. The germline V gene encodes CDR1 MDHEN and CDR2 SYDVKM. V lost 3 bases to trimming and J lost 3 bases, with 7 bases between them. In DNA form, the CDR3 reads TGTGCCAGCAGTTTGGGGGAGACAGATACGCAGTATTTT. This translates into CASSLGETDTQYF.

The chain uses TRBV24-1 and TRBJ2-7; no clear D. The ends were cut back, 4 bases at V and 2 bases at J, with 14 bases in the middle. From germline, CDR1 is KGHDR and CDR2 SFDVKD. The CDR3 contains 15 residues. The CDR3, as DNA: TGTGCCACCAGTGAGGCCGCTGACCCCCCCTACGAGCAGTACTTC. Its protein product is CATSEAADPPYEQYF.

The chain combines TRBV6-1 with TRBJ2-1; D possibly corresponds to TRBD2 (7 bases). The CDR3 runs to 12 residues. V lost 8 bases to trimming and J lost 6 bases, with 11 bases between them. The germline gives CDR1 MNHNS, CDR2 SASEGT. The CDR3 loop reads CASQRDINEQFF. CDR3 coding DNA: TGTGCCAGCCAGCGGGACATCAATGAGCAGTTCTTC.

This clonotype came up a few times. The CDR3 bases are TGTGCCAGCAGCCAAGATTGGGTTGTCAGCGGGGACACTGAAGCTTTCTTT. This codes for CASSQDWVVSGDTEAFF. The rearrangement links TRBV4-2 to TRBJ1-1; D is unresolved. Germline-derived CDR1 and CDR2 are LGHNA and YNFKEQ. CDR3 length: 17 residues. V lost 0 bases, J lost 3 bases, and 17 bases lay in between.

The chain combines TRBV27 with TRBJ2-7; D uncertain. V was pared by 5 bases and J by 4 bases, with 15 bases between. CDR3 length: 14 amino acids. Germline V CDR1 and CDR2: MNHEY, SMNVEV (reference sequence). The CDR3 sequence: CASSPRSFDYEQYF. The CDR3 DNA is TGTGCCAGCAGTCCCCGTAGTTTTGATTACGAGCAGTACTTC.

With regard to this clonotype: The conserved phenylalanine or tryptophan is not found at the CDR3 terminus, so this likely reflects a read error. The chain couples TRBV11-2 to TRBJ1-1; D perhaps matches TRBD1 (5 bases). Per the germline V gene, CDR1 is SGHAT and CDR2 is FQNNGV. V was pared by 5 bases and J by 5 bases, with 9 bases between. The CDR3 runs to 12 residues. The CDR3 reads CASSRTQTEAFC. CDR3 sequence (DNA): TGTGCCAGCAGCAGGACACAGACTGAAGCTTTCTGT.

The V and J genes are TRBV20-1 and TRBJ2-7, with 13 positions matching TRBD2. The J segment lost 1 base and the V segment lost 4 bases, leaving 4 bases of the junction unmatched. CDR1 DFQATT and CDR2 SNEGSKA come from the germline V gene (reference sequence). The CDR3 runs 15 residues. CDR3 sequence (DNA): TGCAGTGCTAACCCGGGACTAGCGGGATCCTACGAGCAGTACTTC. This gives the protein CSANPGLAGSYEQYF.